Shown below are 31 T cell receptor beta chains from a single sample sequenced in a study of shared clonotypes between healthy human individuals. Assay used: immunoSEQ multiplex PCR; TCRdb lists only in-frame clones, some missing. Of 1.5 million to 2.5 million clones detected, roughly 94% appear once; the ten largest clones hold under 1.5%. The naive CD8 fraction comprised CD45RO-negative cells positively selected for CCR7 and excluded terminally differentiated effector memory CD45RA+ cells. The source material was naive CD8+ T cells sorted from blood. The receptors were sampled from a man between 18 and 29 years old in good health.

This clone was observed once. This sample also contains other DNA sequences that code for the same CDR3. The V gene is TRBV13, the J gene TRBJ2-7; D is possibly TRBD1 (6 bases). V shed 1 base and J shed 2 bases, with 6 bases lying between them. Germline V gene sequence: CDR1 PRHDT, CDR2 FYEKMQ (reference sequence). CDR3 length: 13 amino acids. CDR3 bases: TGTGCCAGCAGCTTAGACAGGGCCTACGAGCAGTACTTC. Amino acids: CASSLDRAYEQYF.

The CDR3 DNA is TGTGCCAGCGGTCGAGCGGGACCCTCCTACAATGAGCAGTTCTTC. This codes for CASGRAGPSYNEQFF. The chain uses TRBV6-5 and TRBJ2-1, with 7 nucleotides matching TRBD2. The CDR3 has 15 amino acids. V dropped 8 bases and J dropped 0; count of bases not matched to a gene: 7. Germline V gene data show CDR1 as MNHEY and CDR2 as SVGAGI.

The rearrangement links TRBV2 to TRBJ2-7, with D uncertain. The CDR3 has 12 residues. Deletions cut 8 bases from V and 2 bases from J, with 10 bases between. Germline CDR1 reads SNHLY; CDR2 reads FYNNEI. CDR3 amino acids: CASGPSTYEQYF. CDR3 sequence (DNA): TGTGCCAGCGGGCCCTCTACCTACGAGCAGTACTTC.

CDR3 in DNA: TGTGCTTGTTCTCTAGGACAGGGGGCCACCGAGCAGTACTTC. It yields the protein CACSLGQGATEQYF. The chain combines TRBV28 with TRBJ2-7, with 11 bases lining up with TRBD1. CDR1 is MDHEN and CDR2 is SYDVKM in the germline V gene. This CDR3 has 14 amino acids.

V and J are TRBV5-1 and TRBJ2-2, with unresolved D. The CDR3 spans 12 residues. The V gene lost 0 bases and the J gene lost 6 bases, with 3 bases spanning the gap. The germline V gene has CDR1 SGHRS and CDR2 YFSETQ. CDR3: CASSLAPGELFF. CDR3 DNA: TGCGCCAGCAGCTTGGCTCCCGGGGAGCTGTTTTTT.

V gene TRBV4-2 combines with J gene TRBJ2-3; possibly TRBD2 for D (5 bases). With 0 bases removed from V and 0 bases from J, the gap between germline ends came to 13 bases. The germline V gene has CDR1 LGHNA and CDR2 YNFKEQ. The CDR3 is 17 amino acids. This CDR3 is CASSQDLAGTSTDTQYF. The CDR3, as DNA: TGTGCCAGCAGCCAAGATCTGGCGGGTACTAGCACAGATACGCAGTATTTT.

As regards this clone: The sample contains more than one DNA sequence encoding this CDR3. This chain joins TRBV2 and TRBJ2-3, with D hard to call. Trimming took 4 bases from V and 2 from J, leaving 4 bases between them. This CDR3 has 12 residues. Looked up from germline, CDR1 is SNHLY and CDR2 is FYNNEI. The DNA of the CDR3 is TGTGCCAGCAGTGGTTACACAGATACGCAGTATTTT. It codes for CASSGYTDTQYF.

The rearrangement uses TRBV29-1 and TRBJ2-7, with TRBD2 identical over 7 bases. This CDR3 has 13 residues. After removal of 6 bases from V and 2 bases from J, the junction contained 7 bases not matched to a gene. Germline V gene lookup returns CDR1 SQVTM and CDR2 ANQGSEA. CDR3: CSVTPGLTYEQYF. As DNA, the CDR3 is TGCAGCGTGACCCCGGGACTAACCTACGAGCAGTACTTC.

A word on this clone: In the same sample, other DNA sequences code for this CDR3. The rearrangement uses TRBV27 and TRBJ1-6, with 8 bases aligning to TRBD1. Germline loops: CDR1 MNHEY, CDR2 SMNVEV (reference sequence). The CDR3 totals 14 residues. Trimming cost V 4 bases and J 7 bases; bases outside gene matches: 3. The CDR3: CASSSTGGNSPLHF. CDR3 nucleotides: TGTGCCAGCAGTTCAACAGGGGGGAATTCACCCCTCCACTTT.

The CDR3: CASSCGNEGREYNEQFF. In DNA form, the CDR3 reads TGTGCCAGCAGTTGTGGGAATGAGGGGCGGGAGTACAATGAGCAGTTCTTC. The chain uses TRBV28 and TRBJ2-1, with 7 bases fitting TRBD2. The CDR3 is 17 amino acids. Per germline, CDR1 MDHEN and CDR2 SYDVKM. J gave up 4 bases and V 4 bases, and 13 bases lay outside the gene matches.

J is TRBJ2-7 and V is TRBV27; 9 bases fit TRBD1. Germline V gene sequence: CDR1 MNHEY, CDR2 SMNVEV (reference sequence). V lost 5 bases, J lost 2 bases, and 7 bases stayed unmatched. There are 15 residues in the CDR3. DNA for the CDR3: TGTGCCAGCAGTGCCGGGACAGGGTTCCCCTACGAGCAGTACTTC. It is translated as CASSAGTGFPYEQYF.

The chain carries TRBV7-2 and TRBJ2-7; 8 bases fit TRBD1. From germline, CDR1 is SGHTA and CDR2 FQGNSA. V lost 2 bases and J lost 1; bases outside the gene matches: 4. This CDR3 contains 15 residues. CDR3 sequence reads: CASSLRTGWSYEQYF. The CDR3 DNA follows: TGTGCCAGCAGCTTAAGGACAGGGTGGTCCTACGAGCAGTACTTC.

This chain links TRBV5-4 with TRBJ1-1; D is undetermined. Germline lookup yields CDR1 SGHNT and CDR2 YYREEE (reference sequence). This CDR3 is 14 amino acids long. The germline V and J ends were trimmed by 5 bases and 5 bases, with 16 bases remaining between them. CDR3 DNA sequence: TGTGCCAGCAGACTACAGCTAGCTGAGACTGAAGCTTTCTTT. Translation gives CASRLQLAETEAFF.

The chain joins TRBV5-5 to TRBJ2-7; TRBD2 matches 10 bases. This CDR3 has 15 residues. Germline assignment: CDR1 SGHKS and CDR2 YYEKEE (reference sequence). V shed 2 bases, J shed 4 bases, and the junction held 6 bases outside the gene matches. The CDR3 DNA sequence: TGTGCCAGCAGCTTACCGGGACTAGCGATTTACGAGCAGTACTTC. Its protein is CASSLPGLAIYEQYF.

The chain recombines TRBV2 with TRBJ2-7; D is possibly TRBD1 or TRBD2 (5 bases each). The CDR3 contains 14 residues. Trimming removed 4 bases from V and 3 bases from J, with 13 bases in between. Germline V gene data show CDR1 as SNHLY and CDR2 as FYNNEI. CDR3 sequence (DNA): TGTGCCAGCAGTGCAACGAGGGACCTCTACGAGCAGTACTTC. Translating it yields CASSATRDLYEQYF. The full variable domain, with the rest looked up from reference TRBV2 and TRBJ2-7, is EPEVTQTPSHQVTQMGQEVILRCVPISNHLYFYWYRQILGQKVEFLVSFYNNEISEKSEIFDDQFSVERPDGSNFTLKIRSTKLEDSAMYFCASSATRDLYEQYFGPGTRLTVT.

This chain's CDR3 is CASSFVMLGVAGNTIYF. In DNA, the CDR3 is TGTGCCAGCAGCTTCGTTATGCTAGGGGTGGCTGGAAACACCATATATTTT. The rearrangement joins TRBV7-8 to TRBJ1-3; the D gene is possibly TRBD1 (5 bases). The germline V gene encodes CDR1 SGHVS and CDR2 FQNEAQ. The CDR3 sequence is 17 residues long. The V gene lost 3 bases and the J gene lost 2 bases, with 17 bases spanning the gap. The full variable domain, its missing parts supplied by reference TRBV7-8 and TRBJ1-3, is GAGVSQSPRYKVAKRGQDVALRCDPISGHVSLFWYQQALGQGPEFLTYFQNEAQLDKSGLPSDRFFAERPEGSVSTLKIQRTQQEDSAVYLCASSFVMLGVAGNTIYFGEGSWLTVV.

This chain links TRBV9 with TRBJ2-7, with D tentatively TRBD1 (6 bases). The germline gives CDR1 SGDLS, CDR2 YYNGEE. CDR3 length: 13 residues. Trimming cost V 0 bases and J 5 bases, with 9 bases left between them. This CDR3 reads CASSVDREDEQYF. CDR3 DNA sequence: TGTGCCAGCAGCGTAGACAGGGAAGACGAGCAGTACTTC.

DNA of the CDR3: TGTGCCAGCAGTGGGGACAGGGAAGCTAACTATGGCTACACCTTC. This encodes CASSGDREANYGYTF. The chain is built from TRBV6-1 and TRBJ1-2; TRBD1 aligns across 9 bases. V was pared by 4 bases and J by 0 bases, with 3 bases of the junction left unmatched. This CDR3 contains 15 residues. CDR1 and CDR2 (germline): MNHNS, SASEGT.

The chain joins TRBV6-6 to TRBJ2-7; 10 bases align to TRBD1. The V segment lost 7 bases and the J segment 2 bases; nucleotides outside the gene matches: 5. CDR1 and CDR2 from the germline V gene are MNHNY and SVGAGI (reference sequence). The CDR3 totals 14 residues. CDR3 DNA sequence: TGTGCCAGCACGACAGGGGGCTACACCTACGAGCAGTACTTC. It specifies CASTTGGYTYEQYF.

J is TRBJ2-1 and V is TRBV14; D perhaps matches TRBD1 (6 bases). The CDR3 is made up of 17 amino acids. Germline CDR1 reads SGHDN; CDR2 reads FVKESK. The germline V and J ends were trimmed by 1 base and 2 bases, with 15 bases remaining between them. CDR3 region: CASSQGQQGWAYNEQFF. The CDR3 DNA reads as TGTGCCAGCAGCCAAGGTCAACAGGGATGGGCCTACAATGAGCAGTTCTTC.

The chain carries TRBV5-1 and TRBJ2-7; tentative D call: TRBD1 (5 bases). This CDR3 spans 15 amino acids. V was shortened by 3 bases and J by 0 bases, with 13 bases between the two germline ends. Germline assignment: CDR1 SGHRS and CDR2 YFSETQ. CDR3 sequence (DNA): TGCGCCAGCAGCTCTGGGTGGCAGGGCTCCTACGAGCAGTACTTC. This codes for CASSSGWQGSYEQYF.

CDR3 residues: CASSLLSGYEQFF. The DNA of the CDR3 is TGTGCCAGCAGCTTACTTTCGGGGTATGAGCAGTTCTTC. The chain joins TRBV7-6 to TRBJ2-1, with a possible D match to TRBD2 (5 bases). CDR1 is SGHVS, CDR2 FNYEAQ, per germline. The CDR3 is made up of 13 amino acids. V gave up 2 bases and J gave up 8 bases, with 10 bases separating them.

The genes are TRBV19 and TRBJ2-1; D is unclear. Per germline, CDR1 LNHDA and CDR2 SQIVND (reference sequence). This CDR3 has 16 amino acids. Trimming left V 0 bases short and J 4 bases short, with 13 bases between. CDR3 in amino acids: CASSIDLEAVYNEQFF. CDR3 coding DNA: TGTGCCAGTAGTATAGATTTAGAGGCGGTATACAATGAGCAGTTCTTC.

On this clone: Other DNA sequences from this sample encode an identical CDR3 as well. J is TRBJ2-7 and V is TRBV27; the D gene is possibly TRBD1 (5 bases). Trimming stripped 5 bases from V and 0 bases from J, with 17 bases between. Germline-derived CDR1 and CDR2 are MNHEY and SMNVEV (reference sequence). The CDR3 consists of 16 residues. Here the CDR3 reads CASSPSVGESSYEQYF. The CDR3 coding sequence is TGTGCCAGCAGTCCGTCGGTAGGGGAAAGCTCCTACGAGCAGTACTTC.

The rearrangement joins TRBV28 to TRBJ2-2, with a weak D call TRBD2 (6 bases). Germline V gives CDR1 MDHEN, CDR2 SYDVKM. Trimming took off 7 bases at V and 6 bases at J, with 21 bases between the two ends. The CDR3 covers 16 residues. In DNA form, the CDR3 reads TGTGCCAGCACCATAAACCCGACTCGCGGGGCCGGGGAGCTGTTTTTT. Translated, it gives CASTINPTRGAGELFF.

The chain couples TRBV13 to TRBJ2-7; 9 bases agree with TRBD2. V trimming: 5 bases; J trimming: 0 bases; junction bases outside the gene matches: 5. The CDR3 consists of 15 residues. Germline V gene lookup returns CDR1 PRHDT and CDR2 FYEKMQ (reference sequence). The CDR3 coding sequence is TGTGCCAGCAGCCAAGGACTAGCGAGCTCCTACGAGCAGTACTTC. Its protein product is CASSQGLASSYEQYF.

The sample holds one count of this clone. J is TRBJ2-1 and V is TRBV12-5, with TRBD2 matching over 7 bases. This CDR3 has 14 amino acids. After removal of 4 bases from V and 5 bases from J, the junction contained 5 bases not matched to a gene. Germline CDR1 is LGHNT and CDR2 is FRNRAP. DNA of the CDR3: TGTGCTAGTGGTTGGGCCGGGACTAACAATGAGCAGTTCTTC. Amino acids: CASGWAGTNNEQFF.

The CDR3 reads CASSFRGGYEQYF. Here the CDR3 DNA reads TGTGCCAGCAGTTTCCGGGGAGGCTACGAGCAGTACTTC. V is TRBV6-5 and J is TRBJ2-7; possibly TRBD2 for D (6 bases). From germline, CDR1 is MNHEY and CDR2 SVGAGI. This CDR3 is 13 amino acids long. Between the trimmed V and J ends, which lost 4 bases and 3 bases, there was a span of 10 bases.

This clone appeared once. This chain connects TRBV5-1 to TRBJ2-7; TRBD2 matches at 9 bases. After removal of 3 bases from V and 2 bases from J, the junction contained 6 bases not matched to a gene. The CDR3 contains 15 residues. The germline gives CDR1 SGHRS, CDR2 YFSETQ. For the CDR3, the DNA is TGCGCCAGCAGCTCGCCTAGCGGGACCGCCTACGAGCAGTACTTC. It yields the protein CASSSPSGTAYEQYF.

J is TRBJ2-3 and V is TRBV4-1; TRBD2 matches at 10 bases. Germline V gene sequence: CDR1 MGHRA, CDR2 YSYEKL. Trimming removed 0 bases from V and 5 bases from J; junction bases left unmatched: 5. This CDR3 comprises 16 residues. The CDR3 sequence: CASSQDTSGARDTQYF. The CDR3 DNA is TGCGCCAGCAGCCAAGATACTAGCGGGGCAAGAGATACGCAGTATTTT.

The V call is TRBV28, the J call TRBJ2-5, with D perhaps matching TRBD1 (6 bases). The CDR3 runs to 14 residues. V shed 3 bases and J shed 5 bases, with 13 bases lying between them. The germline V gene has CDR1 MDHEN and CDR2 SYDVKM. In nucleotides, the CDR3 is TGTGCCAGCAGTTTCCAGGGGAAGGGGGAGACCCAGTACTTC. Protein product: CASSFQGKGETQYF.